There are many counts of the clone carrying this TCR beta chain. The sample contains more than one DNA sequence encoding this CDR3. This sample was taken from a study of shared clonotypes between healthy human individuals. Generated by immunoSEQ multiplex PCR, the TCRdb table keeps only in-frame clones and is missing some. The sample yields about 1.1 million clones, roughly 74% seen once. V was shortened by 0 bases and J by 6 bases, with 12 bases between the two germline ends. In germline, CDR1 is MNHEY, CDR2 SVGAGI. The CDR3 consists of 15 residues. The genes are TRBV6-5 and TRBJ1-3; tentatively, D is TRBD1 (5 bases). The receptor was derived from a man between 18 and 35 years old in good health. Some clones in this sample may be carry-over from other donors' samples. The sequenced sample was memory CD4+ T cells from PBMCs. Subset described: CD45RA-negative fraction. The CDR3 spells CASSYSSGLQNTIYF. The CDR3 nucleotides are TGTGCCAGCAGTTACTCGTCAGGGTTGCAAAACACCATATATTTT.